This TCR beta chain was sequenced during a study of T-cell reconstitution after alpha-beta-depleted transplantation in children. Preparation of the TCRbeta library used unique molecular identifiers. TCRdb re-analysed the PCR reads in MiXCR, keeping a single row per CDR3 protein. This table holds about 980,000 distinct CDR3 sequences, roughly 31% found once. Sequencing used PBMCs, mostly from graft donor cells, obtained 360 days after TCRalphabeta/CD19-depleted stem cell transplant. This receptor was taken from a boy under two years old who had a stem cell transplant for SCID, so the T cells may come from the graft donor.

This CDR3 is CASSATGGGETQYF. DNA of the CDR3: TGCGCCAGCAGCGCGACAGGGGGCGGAGAGACCCAGTACTTC. The chain carries TRBV5-1 and TRBJ2-5, with 10 positions matching TRBD1. Germline CDR1 reads SGHRS; CDR2 reads YFSETQ. This CDR3 contains 14 residues. The J segment lost 4 bases and the V segment lost 4 bases, leaving 4 bases of the junction unmatched.